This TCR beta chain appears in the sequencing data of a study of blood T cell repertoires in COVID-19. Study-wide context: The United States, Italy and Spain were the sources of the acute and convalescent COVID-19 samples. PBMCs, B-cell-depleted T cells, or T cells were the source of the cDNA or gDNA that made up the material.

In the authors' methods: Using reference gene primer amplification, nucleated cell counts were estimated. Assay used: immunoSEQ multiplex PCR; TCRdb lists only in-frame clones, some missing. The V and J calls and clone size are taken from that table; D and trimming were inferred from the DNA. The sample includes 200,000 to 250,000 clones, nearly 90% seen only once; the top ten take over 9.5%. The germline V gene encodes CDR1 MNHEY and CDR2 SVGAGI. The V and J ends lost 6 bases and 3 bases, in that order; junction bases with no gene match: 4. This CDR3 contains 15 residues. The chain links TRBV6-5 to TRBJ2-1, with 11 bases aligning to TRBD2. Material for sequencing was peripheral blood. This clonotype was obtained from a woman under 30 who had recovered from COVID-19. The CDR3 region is CASSLAGGGYNEQFF. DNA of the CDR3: TGTGCCAGCAGCCTAGCGGGAGGAGGCTACAATGAGCAGTTCTTC.